A single sample gave rise to the 25 T cell receptor beta chains below, sequenced in a study of identical twins. In TCRdb, the 5' RACE reads were re-called with MiXCR into one record per CDR3 protein. The table has under 450,000 distinct CDR3 sequences, less than 20% seen once; the top ten hold 10% to 15%. Sequences were obtained from naive T cells sorted from blood. The receptors originated from a man aged 45-60 years in good health.

The table lists this clonotype with many counts. The chain carries TRBV28 and TRBJ2-4; 16 bases align to TRBD2. There are 19 residues in the CDR3. J was trimmed by 1 base and V by 6 bases; bases with no gene match: 9. Per the germline V gene, CDR1 is MDHEN and CDR2 is SYDVKM. The CDR3 DNA sequence: TGTGCCAGCAGGCACGGGACTAGCGGGGGGGCCGGGGCCAAAAACATTCAGTACTTC. It yields the protein CASRHGTSGGAGAKNIQYF.

This chain links TRBV4-1 with TRBJ2-7, with TRBD2 identical over 7 bases. The V gene's germline CDR1 is MGHRA and CDR2 YSYEKL. The V and J ends lost 3 bases and 1 base, in that order; junction bases with no gene match: 6. The CDR3 sequence is 15 residues long. Here the CDR3 reads CASSQRLALSYEQYF. As DNA, the CDR3 is TGCGCCAGCAGCCAGAGACTAGCCCTGTCCTACGAGCAGTACTTC.

The chain employs TRBV24-1 and TRBJ2-1; TRBD1 matches at 9 bases. V was clipped by 5 bases and J by 4 bases; unmatched bases: 8. The V gene's germline CDR1 is KGHDR and CDR2 SFDVKD. The CDR3 covers 16 residues. CDR3: CATSAIQGAKYNEQFF. DNA for the CDR3: TGTGCCACCAGTGCCATACAGGGGGCGAAATACAATGAGCAGTTCTTC.

This clonotype was recorded many times. The chain joins TRBV4-3 to TRBJ1-4; no clear D gene. This CDR3 is built from 16 residues. CDR1 is LGHNA and CDR2 is YSLEER in the germline V gene. The germline V and J ends were trimmed by 5 bases and 7 bases, with 20 bases remaining between them. For the CDR3, the DNA is TGCGCCAGCAGCTCCAGGCGGGCTCCGGTGGGTGAAAAACTGTTTTTT. Translating gives CASSSRRAPVGEKLFF.

V usage is TRBV29-1 and J usage is TRBJ1-4; maybe TRBD1 (6 bases). Germline V gene data show CDR1 as SQVTM and CDR2 as ANQGSEA. V was pared by 2 bases and J by 0 bases, with 10 bases between. CDR3 length: 15 residues. CDR3 sequence (DNA): TGCAGCGTTGAATCAAGGACAGCAACTAATGAAAAACTGTTTTTT. It yields the protein CSVESRTATNEKLFF.

This clonotype was counted only a few times. CDR3 DNA: TGTGCCAGCAGCCTCTCGGGTAGAGGGACCTACAATGAGCAGTTCTTC. Its protein is CASSLSGRGTYNEQFF. The chain combines TRBV7-8 with TRBJ2-1, with D perhaps TRBD2 (5 bases). The V end was cut by 5 bases, the J end by 2 bases, with 16 bases between. From germline, CDR1 is SGHVS and CDR2 FQNEAQ. CDR3 length: 16 residues. Together with reference TRBV7-8 and TRBJ2-1, the CDR3 gives the full variable domain: GAGVSQSPRYKVAKRGQDVALRCDPISGHVSLFWYQQALGQGPEFLTYFQNEAQLDKSGLPSDRFFAERPEGSVSTLKIQRTQQEDSAVYLCASSLSGRGTYNEQFFGPGTRLTVL.

The chain is built from TRBV29-1 and TRBJ2-3; D is perhaps TRBD1 (6 bases). The CDR3 runs 13 residues. Trimming removed 7 bases at V and 5 bases at J, with 16 bases between. CDR1 is SQVTM, CDR2 ANQGSEA, per germline. CDR3 sequence (DNA): TGCAGCGGTACAGGGACGAGGAGAGATACGCAGTATTTT. It is translated as CSGTGTRRDTQYF.

The rearrangement joins TRBV5-1 to TRBJ2-7, with 7 bases that match TRBD1. V was clipped by 3 bases and J by 7 bases; unmatched bases: 7. Germline V lookup: CDR1 SGHRS, CDR2 YFSETQ. This CDR3 has 13 residues. The CDR3 is CASSYTGVGEQYF. Here the CDR3 DNA reads TGCGCCAGCAGCTATACAGGGGTCGGGGAGCAGTACTTC. The whole variable domain, filled in from reference TRBV5-1 and TRBJ2-7, reads KAGVTQTPRYLIKTRGQQVTLSCSPISGHRSVSWYQQTPGQGLQFLFEYFSETQRNKGNFPGRFSGRQFSNSRSEMNVSTLELGDSALYLCASSYTGVGEQYFGPGTRLTVT.

This clonotype has more than one count but fewer than ten. This chain uses TRBV29-1 with TRBJ2-7, with D perhaps matching TRBD2 (5 bases). Germline loops: CDR1 SQVTM, CDR2 ANQGSEA. CDR3 length: 14 residues. V was cut by 2 bases and J by 0 bases, with 11 bases left in between. In nucleotides, the CDR3 is TGCAGCGTTGAATTACGGGGAGCCTCCTACGAGCAGTACTTC. Amino acid sequence: CSVELRGASYEQYF.

The genes are TRBV7-9 and TRBJ2-7; 11 bases are a match to TRBD2. CDR1 is SEHNR and CDR2 is FQNEAQ in the germline V gene (reference sequence). J lost 5 bases, V lost 3 bases, and 6 bases had no gene match. The CDR3 totals 15 residues. CDR3 nucleotides: TGTGCCAGCAGCTTCCATAGCGGGAGGGCAGACGAGCAGTACTTC. Its translation: CASSFHSGRADEQYF.

This chain joins TRBV7-9 and TRBJ2-2; the D is unclear. The germline V gene has CDR1 SEHNR and CDR2 FQNEAQ (reference sequence). V gave up 0 bases and J gave up 0 bases, with 8 bases separating them. The CDR3 consists of 16 residues. The CDR3 DNA sequence: TGTGCCAGCAGCTTAGCGGGTGTTGCGAACACCGGGGAGCTGTTTTTT. Encoded protein: CASSLAGVANTGELFF.

This clonotype has only a few counts. V gene TRBV20-1 combines with J gene TRBJ2-1; no definite D call. The length of the CDR3 is 10 residues. Germline values: CDR1 DFQATT, CDR2 SNEGSKA (reference sequence). V gave up 4 bases and J gave up 8 bases, with 6 bases separating them. The chain's CDR3 is CSANWDEQFF. Here the CDR3 DNA reads TGCAGTGCTAACTGGGATGAGCAGTTCTTC.

V is TRBV5-1 and J is TRBJ1-3; D uncertain. V shed 4 bases and J shed 7 bases, with 12 bases lying between them. This CDR3 has 13 residues. Germline V gene lookup returns CDR1 SGHRS and CDR2 YFSETQ. The DNA of the CDR3 is TGCGCCAGCAGCGAGGATCCGGGGAACACCATATATTTT. It codes for CASSEDPGNTIYF.

This clonotype was seen repeatedly, ten times or more. The V and J genes are TRBV15 and TRBJ2-4, with a possible D match to TRBD2 (7 bases). Germline-derived CDR1 and CDR2 are LNHNV and YYDKDF (reference sequence). V gave up 3 bases and J gave up 0 bases, with 15 bases separating them. This CDR3 contains 17 residues. In nucleotides, the CDR3 is TGTGCCACCAGCAGCTCGGACGGGGGGCTAGCCAAAAACATTCAGTACTTC. Translating gives CATSSSDGGLAKNIQYF.

This clonotype was seen a few times. V and J are TRBV6-1 and TRBJ1-5; 7 nucleotides line up with TRBD1. Germline V gene lookup returns CDR1 MNHNS and CDR2 SASEGT. Unmatched junction bases numbered 7, after V lost 6 bases and J lost 2 bases. The CDR3 extends over 15 amino acids. CDR3 residues: CASRPTGLGNQPQHF. The CDR3 bases are TGTGCCAGCAGGCCGACAGGGCTTGGCAATCAGCCCCAGCATTTT.

This clonotype was observed a few times. The chain combines TRBV4-3 with TRBJ2-7; TRBD2 matches at 9 bases. The CDR3 covers 15 residues. The J segment lost 2 bases and the V segment lost 1 base, leaving 3 bases of the junction unmatched. Germline-derived CDR1 and CDR2 are LGHNA and YSLEER. As DNA, the CDR3 is TGCGCCAGCAGCCAAGGACTAGCGGCAACCTACGAGCAGTACTTC. The encoded protein is CASSQGLAATYEQYF.

This clonotype was counted at least ten times. The chain is built from TRBV9 and TRBJ2-3; a possible D gene is TRBD1 (6 bases). Trimming took off 0 bases at V and 3 bases at J, with 8 bases between the two ends. The CDR3 spans 14 residues. The germline gives CDR1 SGDLS, CDR2 YYNGEE. The CDR3 is CASSVGQATDTQYF. The CDR3 coding sequence is TGTGCCAGCAGCGTAGGACAGGCAACAGATACGCAGTATTTT.

J is TRBJ2-7 and V is TRBV7-9; D perhaps matches TRBD2 (6 bases). V lost 5 bases and J lost 0, with 14 bases in between. There are 15 residues in the CDR3. Germline assignment: CDR1 SEHNR and CDR2 FQNEAQ (reference sequence). Written as DNA, the CDR3 is TGTGCCAGCAGCCCACGGGAGCCTGCCTCCTACGAGCAGTACTTC. This codes for CASSPREPASYEQYF.

A word on this clonotype: This may stem from a read error, because a much larger clone lies one nucleotide away. The J gene is TRBJ2-3, the V gene TRBV20-1; TRBD2 matches 7 bases. V lost 2 bases to trimming and J lost 5 bases; unmatched junction nucleotides: 7. CDR3 length: 14 amino acids. Per germline, CDR1 DFQATT and CDR2 SNEGSKA (reference sequence). The CDR3, as DNA: TGCAGTGCTAGAAGGACTAGGTACAAAGATACGCAGTATTTT. This gives the protein CSARRTRYKDTQYF.

This clonotype was seen ten or more times. The chain combines TRBV10-3 with TRBJ2-7; TRBD1 might be the D (5 bases). In germline, CDR1 is ENHRY, CDR2 SYGVKD. This CDR3 has 15 amino acids. Trimming took off 0 bases at V and 4 bases at J, with 13 bases between the two ends. The DNA of the CDR3 is TGTGCCATCAGTGAGTCGGTGGGGCTGAATTACGAGCAGTACTTC. As protein: CAISESVGLNYEQYF.

This clonotype was detected many times. The rearrangement uses TRBV29-1 and TRBJ2-5, with D perhaps matching TRBD2 (6 bases). The CDR3 has 12 residues. V lost 4 bases and J lost 7, with 13 bases in between. Per the germline V gene, CDR1 is SQVTM and CDR2 is ANQGSEA. CDR3 sequence reads: CSVASAEWTQYF. The DNA for the CDR3 is TGCAGCGTTGCTAGCGCCGAGTGGACCCAGTACTTC.

The CDR3 DNA is TGTGCCAGCTCACCACCGGGGACCGCAAATTCACCCCTCCACTTT. This encodes CASSPPGTANSPLHF. J is TRBJ1-6 and V is TRBV18, with D possibly TRBD1 on 5 matching bases. The CDR3 totals 15 residues. Trimming shortened V by 0 bases and J by 7 bases, and 10 bases separated the two germline ends. Germline V gene data show CDR1 as KGHSH and CDR2 as LQKENI.

J is TRBJ2-5 and V is TRBV11-2; 9 positions match TRBD2. From germline, CDR1 is SGHAT and CDR2 FQNNGV. The V and J ends lost 2 bases and 0 bases, in that order; junction bases with no gene match: 10. CDR3 length equals 18 residues. CDR3 nucleotide sequence: TGTGCCAGCAGCTTAACACCCCCCGGGACTAGCTACCAAGAGACCCAGTACTTC. Translated, it gives CASSLTPPGTSYQETQYF.

Here the CDR3 DNA reads TGTGCCAGCAGTTTTGGTCCCGGGGTAATCACGAACACTGAAGCTTTCTTT. It translates to CASSFGPGVITNTEAFF. This rearrangement joins TRBV12-3 or TRBV12-4 to TRBJ1-1; no firm D call. This CDR3 contains 17 residues. V lost 3 bases, J lost 1 base, and 18 bases lay in between.

The chain combines TRBV7-2 with TRBJ2-7; D unclear. Germline loops: CDR1 SGHTA, CDR2 FQGNSA. Trimming removed 5 bases at V and 3 bases at J, with 8 bases between. This CDR3 spans 12 amino acids. The CDR3 spells CASSPWDYEQYF. CDR3 coding DNA: TGTGCCAGCAGCCCATGGGACTACGAGCAGTACTTC.